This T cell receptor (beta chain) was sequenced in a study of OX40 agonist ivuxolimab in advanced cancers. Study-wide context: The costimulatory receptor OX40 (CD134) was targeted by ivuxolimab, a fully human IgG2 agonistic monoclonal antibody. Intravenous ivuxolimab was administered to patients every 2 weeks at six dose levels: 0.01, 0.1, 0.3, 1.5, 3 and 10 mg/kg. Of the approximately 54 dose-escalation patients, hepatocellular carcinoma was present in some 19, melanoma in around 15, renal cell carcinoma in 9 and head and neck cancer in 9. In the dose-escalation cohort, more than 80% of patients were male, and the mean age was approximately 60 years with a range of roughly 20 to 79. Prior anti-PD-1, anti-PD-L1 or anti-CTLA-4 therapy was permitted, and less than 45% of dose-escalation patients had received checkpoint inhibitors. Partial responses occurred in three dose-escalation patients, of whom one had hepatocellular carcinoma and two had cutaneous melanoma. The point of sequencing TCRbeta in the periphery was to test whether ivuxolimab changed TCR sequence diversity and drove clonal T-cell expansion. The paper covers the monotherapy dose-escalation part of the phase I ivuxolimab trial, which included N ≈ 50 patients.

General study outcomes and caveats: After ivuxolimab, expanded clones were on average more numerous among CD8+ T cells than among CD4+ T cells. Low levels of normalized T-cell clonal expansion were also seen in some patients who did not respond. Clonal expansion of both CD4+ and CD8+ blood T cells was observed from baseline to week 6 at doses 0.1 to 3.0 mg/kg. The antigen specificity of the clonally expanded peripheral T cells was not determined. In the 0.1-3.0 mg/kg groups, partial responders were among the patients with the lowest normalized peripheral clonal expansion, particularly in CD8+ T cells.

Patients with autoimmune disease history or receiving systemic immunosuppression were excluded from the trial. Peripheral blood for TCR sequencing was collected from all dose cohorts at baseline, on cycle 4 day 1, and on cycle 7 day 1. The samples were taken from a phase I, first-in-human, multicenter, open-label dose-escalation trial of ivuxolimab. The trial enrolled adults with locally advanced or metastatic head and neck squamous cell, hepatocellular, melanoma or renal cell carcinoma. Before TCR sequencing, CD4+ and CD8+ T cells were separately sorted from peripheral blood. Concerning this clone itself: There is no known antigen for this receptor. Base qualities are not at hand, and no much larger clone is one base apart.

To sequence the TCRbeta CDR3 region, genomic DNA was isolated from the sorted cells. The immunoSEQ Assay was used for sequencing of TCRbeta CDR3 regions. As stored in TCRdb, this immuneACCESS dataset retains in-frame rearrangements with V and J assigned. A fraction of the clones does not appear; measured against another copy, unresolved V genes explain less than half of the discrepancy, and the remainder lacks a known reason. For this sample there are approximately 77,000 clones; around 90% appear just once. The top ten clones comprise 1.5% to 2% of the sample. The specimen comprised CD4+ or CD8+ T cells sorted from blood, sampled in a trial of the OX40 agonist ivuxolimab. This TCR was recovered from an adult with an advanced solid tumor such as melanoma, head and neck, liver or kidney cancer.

In nucleotides, the sequence is TGTGCCAGCAGGGGGGCGGGAGGGCCCTACAATGAGCAGTTCTTC. This codes for CASRGAGGPYNEQFF. This chain is built from TRBV28 and TRBJ2-1, with 9 central nucleotides matching TRBD2. Germline trimming amounts to 6 bases on V and 2 bases on J, with 5 as the count of junction bases outside the gene matches. For CDR1 and CDR2, the germline V gene lists MDHEN and SYDVKM. The CDR3 goes from the cysteine to the phenylalanine over 15 residues. CDR3 DNA only is kept here, 45 bases in frame from base 1.